The 18 T cell receptor beta chains presented below share a single source sample, sequenced in a study of blood T cell repertoires in COVID-19. The data were produced by immunoSEQ multiplex PCR, yet TCRdb's version contains in-frame clones alone and is incomplete. The table lists about 57,000 clones, almost 85% of them singletons. The sample was peripheral blood. Receptors originate from a woman aged 80 or over with acute or convalescent COVID-19.

This rearrangement joins TRBV7-9 to TRBJ1-2; 12 nucleotides align to TRBD1. Trimming removed 1 base from V and 4 bases from J; junction bases left unmatched: 7. The CDR3 totals 17 residues. In germline, CDR1 is SEHNR, CDR2 FQNEAQ (reference sequence). This CDR3 reads CASSLGPRDRGLYGYTF. The CDR3, as DNA: TGTGCCAGCAGCTTAGGCCCCCGGGACAGGGGGCTCTATGGCTACACCTTC.

The V call is TRBV7-8, the J call TRBJ1-2; TRBD1 matches 7 bases. V lost 5 bases, J lost 6 bases, and 3 bases stayed unmatched. This CDR3 has 12 residues. Germline lookup yields CDR1 SGHVS and CDR2 FQNEAQ. DNA of the CDR3: TGTGCCAGCAGCGTAGACAGGGATGGCTACACCTTC. This translates into CASSVDRDGYTF.

The chain recombines TRBV29-1 with TRBJ1-1; perhaps TRBD1 as D (5 bases). V was shortened by 3 bases and J by 4 bases, with 24 bases between the two germline ends. The CDR3 extends over 17 amino acids. Germline CDR1 SQVTM, CDR2 ANQGSEA. In DNA form, the CDR3 reads TGCAGCGTTGATACCCAGGGATGGGGTTTTCAGGCCACTGAAGCTTTCTTT. This encodes CSVDTQGWGFQATEAFF.

This clone was picked up one time. The V gene is TRBV16, the J gene TRBJ2-1; 10 bases are a match to TRBD2. Germline values: CDR1 KGHSY, CDR2 FQNENV. Trimming cost V 4 bases and J 9 bases; bases outside gene matches: 9. The CDR3 sequence is 15 residues long. CDR3: CASSLISGGRGEQFF. The CDR3 coding sequence is TGTGCCAGCAGCCTCATTAGCGGGGGGCGAGGTGAGCAGTTCTTC.

The rearrangement links TRBV10-3 to TRBJ2-7, with 10 bases fitting TRBD1. The germline V gene encodes CDR1 ENHRY and CDR2 SYGVKD. V was clipped by 0 bases and J by 5 bases; unmatched bases: 4. This CDR3 has 15 residues. Written as DNA, the CDR3 is TGTGCCATCAGTGAGTCCGGGACAGGGGCCAACGAGCAGTACTTC. Translating gives CAISESGTGANEQYF.

V usage is TRBV2 and J usage is TRBJ2-4; 7 positions match TRBD2. V lost 8 bases to trimming and J lost 3 bases; unmatched junction nucleotides: 16. The germline CDR1 and CDR2 sequences are SNHLY and FYNNEI. The CDR3 has 17 amino acids. In DNA form, the CDR3 reads TGTGCCAGCCAAGAAGGGGTCGGGAGGAGAATCAAAAACATTCAGTACTTC. This translates into CASQEGVGRRIKNIQYF.

The rearrangement uses TRBV7-6 and TRBJ2-7, with a possible D match to TRBD1 (5 bases). The CDR3 totals 15 residues. The germline V and J ends were trimmed by 5 bases and 3 bases, with 17 bases remaining between them. The V gene's germline CDR1 is SGHVS and CDR2 FNYEAQ. The CDR3 bases are TGTGCCAGCAGCCCGAGCAGGGTTCTAGGCTACGAGCAGTACTTC. Protein: CASSPSRVLGYEQYF.

This chain connects TRBV7-8 to TRBJ1-1, with D uncertain. V was trimmed by 0 bases and J by 5 bases, leaving 13 bases between them. CDR1 is SGHVS, CDR2 FQNEAQ, per germline. The CDR3 runs to 15 residues. The CDR3 reads CASSLALGSGTEAFF. The CDR3 region has the DNA TGTGCCAGCAGCTTAGCGTTGGGGTCGGGGACTGAAGCTTTCTTT.

V and J are TRBV25-1 and TRBJ2-1, with 10 bases identical to TRBD2. CDR3 length: 15 residues. Germline V gene sequence: CDR1 MGHDK, CDR2 SYGVNS. V dropped 3 bases and J dropped 10; count of bases not matched to a gene: 9. CDR3 nucleotides: TGTGCCAGCAGTGAGTGGGCTAGCGGGAGAGGCGAGCAGTTCTTC. It specifies CASSEWASGRGEQFF.

The CDR3 DNA sequence: TGTGCCAGTAGGAAGGGACTGAACACAGATACGCAGTATTTT. Translating gives CASRKGLNTDTQYF. The rearrangement joins TRBV19 to TRBJ2-3; tentative D call: TRBD2 (6 bases). The germline CDR1 and CDR2 sequences are LNHDA and SQIVND (reference sequence). The CDR3 has 14 residues. Trimming cost V 6 bases and J 2 bases, with 12 bases left between them.

The J gene is TRBJ2-3, the V gene TRBV5-8; TRBD1 matches at 12 bases. Germline values: CDR1 SGHTS, CDR2 YDEGEE. The V segment lost 6 bases and the J segment 3 bases; nucleotides outside the gene matches: 11. CDR3 size: 17 residues. The CDR3 spells CASTSGQGALRTDTQYF. The CDR3 coding sequence is TGTGCCAGCACCTCGGGACAGGGGGCGCTGCGTACAGATACGCAGTATTTT.

The chain combines TRBV3-1 (or the pseudogene TRBV3-2) with TRBJ1-4; 7 bases match TRBD1. CDR1 and CDR2 from the germline V gene are LGHDT and YNNKEL (reference sequence). J was trimmed by 0 bases and V by 4 bases; bases with no gene match: 5. The CDR3 loop spans 16 amino acids. DNA of the CDR3: TGTGCCAGCAGCCCAGGACAGGTGGCAACTAATGAAAAACTGTTTTTT. Protein: CASSPGQVATNEKLFF.

This chain links TRBV3-1 (or the pseudogene TRBV3-2) with TRBJ2-5; 9 bases line up with TRBD2. Unmatched junction bases numbered 10, after V lost 0 bases and J lost 5 bases. Per the germline V gene, CDR1 is LGHDT and CDR2 is YNNKEL (reference sequence). The CDR3 sequence is 17 residues long. CDR3 sequence reads: CASSQEASGGSRETQYF. In DNA form, the CDR3 reads TGTGCCAGCAGCCAAGAGGCCAGCGGGGGGTCCAGGGAGACCCAGTACTTC.

This chain uses TRBV29-1 with TRBJ1-1, with a tentative D call TRBD1 (6 bases). CDR3 length equals 14 residues. Germline lookup yields CDR1 SQVTM and CDR2 ANQGSEA. V gave up 5 bases and J gave up 1 base, with 14 bases separating them. The CDR3 sequence: CSVRQVVGNTEAFF. In DNA form, the CDR3 reads TGCAGCGTTAGACAGGTAGTAGGGAACACTGAAGCTTTCTTT. The whole variable domain, filled in from reference TRBV29-1 and TRBJ1-1, reads SAVISQKPSRDICQRGTSLTIQCQVDSQVTMMFWYRQQPGQSLTLIATANQGSEATYESGFVIDKFPISRPNLTFSTLTVSNMSPEDSSIYLCSVRQVVGNTEAFFGQGTRLTVV.

The V call is TRBV14, the J call TRBJ2-3; 7 bases match TRBD2. Germline CDR1 is SGHDN and CDR2 is FVKESK. This CDR3 comprises 18 residues. Trimming took 0 bases from V and 0 from J; bases not matched to a gene: 9. Here the CDR3 DNA reads TGTGCCAGCAGCCAAGATTGGGACTACCCTCCTAGCACAGATACGCAGTATTTT. As protein: CASSQDWDYPPSTDTQYF.

J is TRBJ2-7 and V is TRBV6-5; 7 nucleotides align to TRBD1. Trimming cost V 7 bases and J 0 bases; bases outside gene matches: 9. Germline V gene sequence: CDR1 MNHEY, CDR2 SVGAGI. The CDR3 sequence is 15 residues long. The CDR3 sequence is CASTLTGLSSYEQYF. As DNA, the CDR3 is TGTGCCAGCACCTTGACAGGGTTGTCCTCCTACGAGCAGTACTTC.

The chain carries TRBV27 and TRBJ2-5, with 9 bases identical to TRBD1. Looked up from germline, CDR1 is MNHEY and CDR2 is SMNVEV (reference sequence). After removal of 6 bases from V and 4 bases from J, the junction contained 12 bases not matched to a gene. The CDR3 length is 16 residues. The CDR3, as DNA: TGTGCCAGCAGCACTTACAGGGGGCGGCTAGGAGAGACCCAGTACTTC. The encoded protein is CASSTYRGRLGETQYF.

This clone has just one count. The chain has TRBV29-1 and TRBJ1-2; no reliable D call. CDR1 SQVTM and CDR2 ANQGSEA come from the germline V gene. The CDR3 has 14 amino acids. With 1 base removed from V and 1 base from J, the gap between germline ends came to 10 bases. CDR3 nucleotide sequence: TGCAGCGTTGAAGTGGGAGGGTTTAACTATGGCTACACCTTC. It translates to CSVEVGGFNYGYTF.